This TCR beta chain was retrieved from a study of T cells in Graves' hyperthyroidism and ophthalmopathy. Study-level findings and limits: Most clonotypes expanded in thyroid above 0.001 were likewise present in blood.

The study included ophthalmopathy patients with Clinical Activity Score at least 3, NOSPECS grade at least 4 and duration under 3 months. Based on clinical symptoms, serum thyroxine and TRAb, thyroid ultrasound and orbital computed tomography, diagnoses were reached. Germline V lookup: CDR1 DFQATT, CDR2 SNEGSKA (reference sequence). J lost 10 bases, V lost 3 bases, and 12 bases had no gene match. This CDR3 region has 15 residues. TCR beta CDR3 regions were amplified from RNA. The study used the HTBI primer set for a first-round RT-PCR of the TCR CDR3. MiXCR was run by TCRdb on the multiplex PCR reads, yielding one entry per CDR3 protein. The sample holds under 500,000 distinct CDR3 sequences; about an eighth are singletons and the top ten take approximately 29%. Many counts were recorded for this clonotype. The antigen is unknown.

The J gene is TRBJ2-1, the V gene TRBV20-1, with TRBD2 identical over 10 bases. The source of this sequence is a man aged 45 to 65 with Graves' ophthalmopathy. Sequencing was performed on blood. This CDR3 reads CSARKSGGGRTEQFF. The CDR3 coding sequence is TGCAGTGCTAGGAAGAGCGGGGGGGGCCGAACGGAGCAGTTCTTC.